These 5 T cell receptor beta chains came from one sample sequenced in a study of T cells after yellow fever vaccination. MiXCR, applied by TCRdb to the 5' RACE reads, yields one record per CDR3 protein. Of hundreds of thousands of distinct CDR3 sequences in the sample, about 15% were seen once. This material consisted of PBMCs, taken around 5 days after the first yellow fever vaccination. These receptors all come from a man between 18 and 35 years old who received the YFV17D yellow fever vaccine.

The rearrangement joins TRBV5-1 to TRBJ1-2, with 8 bases lining up with TRBD1. Germline CDR1 is SGHRS and CDR2 is YFSETQ. The CDR3 is 14 amino acids. Trimming removed 4 bases from V and 7 bases from J; junction bases left unmatched: 9. The chain's CDR3 is CASSARQGRSGYTF. CDR3 DNA sequence: TGCGCCAGCAGCGCCCGACAGGGGAGATCTGGCTACACCTTC.

This sequence joins TRBV29-1 and TRBJ2-3; D ambiguous. This CDR3 has 12 amino acids. CDR1 is SQVTM and CDR2 is ANQGSEA in the germline V gene. V shed 6 bases and J shed 2 bases, with 9 bases lying between them. The CDR3 here is CSVPTPTDTQYF. The CDR3 DNA reads as TGCAGCGTACCAACGCCCACAGATACGCAGTATTTT.

The chain recombines TRBV6-2 or TRBV6-3 with TRBJ1-1, with a possible D match to TRBD1 (5 bases). This CDR3 is 15 amino acids long. V lost 5 bases and J 4 bases, leaving 17 bases between the germline ends. CDR1 MNHEY and CDR2 SVGEGT come from the germline V gene. The DNA for the CDR3 is TGTGCCAGCAGTAGCGTTCCAGGGCTGAGCACTGAAGCTTTCTTT. Amino acid sequence: CASSSVPGLSTEAFF.

This chain joins TRBV25-1 and TRBJ2-5, with D unresolved. Germline V lookup: CDR1 MGHDK, CDR2 SYGVNS. CDR3 size: 16 residues. Trimming stripped 6 bases from V and 1 base from J, with 18 bases between. In nucleotides, the CDR3 is TGTGCCAGCAGCCCCAACGGGCGGCGAGCCCAAGAGACCCAGTACTTC. This sequence encodes CASSPNGRRAQETQYF. Full variable domain (rest looked up from reference TRBV25-1 and TRBJ2-5): EADIYQTPRYLVIGTGKKITLECSQTMGHDKMYWYQQDPGMELHLIHYSYGVNSTEKGDLSSESTVSRIRTEHFPLTLESARPSHTSQYLCASSPNGRRAQETQYFGPGTRLLVL.

The genes are TRBV7-2 and TRBJ2-5, with TRBD1 matching over 8 bases. V was pared by 5 bases and J by 4 bases, with 9 bases of the junction left unmatched. CDR3 length: 15 amino acids. The germline V gene encodes CDR1 SGHTA and CDR2 FQGNSA. The CDR3 is CASSPRDRTRETQYF. Written as DNA, the CDR3 is TGTGCCAGCAGCCCCAGGGACAGGACTCGAGAGACCCAGTACTTC.